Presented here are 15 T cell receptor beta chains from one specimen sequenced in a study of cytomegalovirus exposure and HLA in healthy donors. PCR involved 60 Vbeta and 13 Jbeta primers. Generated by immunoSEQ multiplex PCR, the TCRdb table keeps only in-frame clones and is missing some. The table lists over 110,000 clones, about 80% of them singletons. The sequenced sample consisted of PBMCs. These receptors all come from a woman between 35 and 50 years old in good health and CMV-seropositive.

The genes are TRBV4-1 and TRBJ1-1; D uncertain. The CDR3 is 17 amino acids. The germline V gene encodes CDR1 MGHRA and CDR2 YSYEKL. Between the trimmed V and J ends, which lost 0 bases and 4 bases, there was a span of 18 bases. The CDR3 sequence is CASSQDVARPESTEAFF. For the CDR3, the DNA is TGCGCCAGCAGCCAAGACGTAGCTCGCCCTGAATCCACTGAAGCTTTCTTT.

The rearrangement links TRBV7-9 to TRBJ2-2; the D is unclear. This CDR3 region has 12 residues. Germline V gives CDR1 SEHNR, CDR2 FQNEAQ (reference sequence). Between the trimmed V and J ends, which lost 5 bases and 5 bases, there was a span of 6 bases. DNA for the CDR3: TGTGCCAGCAGCACGGTAACCGGGGAGCTGTTTTTT. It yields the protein CASSTVTGELFF.

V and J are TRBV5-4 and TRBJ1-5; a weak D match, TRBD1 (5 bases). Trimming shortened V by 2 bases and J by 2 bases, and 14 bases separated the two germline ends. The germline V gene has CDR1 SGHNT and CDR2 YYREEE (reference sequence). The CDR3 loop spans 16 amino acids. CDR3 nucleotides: TGTGCCAGCAGCTTCGAACGCGACAGACGCAATCAGCCCCAGCATTTT. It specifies CASSFERDRRNQPQHF.

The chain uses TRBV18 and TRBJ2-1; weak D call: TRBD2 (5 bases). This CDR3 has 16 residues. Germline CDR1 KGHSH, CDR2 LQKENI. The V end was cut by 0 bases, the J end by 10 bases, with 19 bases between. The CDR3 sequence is CASSPPGRLGAEEQFF. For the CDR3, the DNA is TGTGCCAGCTCACCACCGGGCAGACTGGGAGCTGAGGAGCAGTTCTTC.

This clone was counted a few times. The DNA for the CDR3 is TGTGCCAGCAGCATGGACAGCATGGGTAACTATGGCTACACCTTC. Protein sequence: CASSMDSMGNYGYTF. V gene TRBV5-4 combines with J gene TRBJ1-2; perhaps TRBD1 as D (6 bases). This CDR3 region has 15 residues. V was pared by 4 bases and J by 1 base, with 14 bases between. Germline V gives CDR1 SGHNT, CDR2 YYREEE (reference sequence).

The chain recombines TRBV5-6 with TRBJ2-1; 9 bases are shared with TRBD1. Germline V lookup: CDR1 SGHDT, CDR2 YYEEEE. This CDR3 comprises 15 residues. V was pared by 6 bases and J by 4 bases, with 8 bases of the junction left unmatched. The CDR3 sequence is CASMEGQGLYNEQFF. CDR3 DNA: TGTGCCAGCATGGAGGGACAGGGACTATACAATGAGCAGTTCTTC.

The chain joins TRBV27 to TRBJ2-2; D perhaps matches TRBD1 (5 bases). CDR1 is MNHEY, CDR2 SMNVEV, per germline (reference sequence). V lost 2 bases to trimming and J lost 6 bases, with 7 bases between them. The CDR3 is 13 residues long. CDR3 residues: CASSLTGSGELFF. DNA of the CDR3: TGTGCCAGCAGTTTAACAGGTTCCGGGGAGCTGTTTTTT.

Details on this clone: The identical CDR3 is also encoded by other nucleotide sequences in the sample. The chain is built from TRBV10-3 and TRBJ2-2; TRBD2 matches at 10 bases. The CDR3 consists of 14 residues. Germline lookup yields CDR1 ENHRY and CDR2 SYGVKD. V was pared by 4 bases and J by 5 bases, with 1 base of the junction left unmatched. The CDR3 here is CAISGLAGTGELFF. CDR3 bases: TGTGCCATCAGTGGACTAGCGGGTACCGGGGAGCTGTTTTTT.

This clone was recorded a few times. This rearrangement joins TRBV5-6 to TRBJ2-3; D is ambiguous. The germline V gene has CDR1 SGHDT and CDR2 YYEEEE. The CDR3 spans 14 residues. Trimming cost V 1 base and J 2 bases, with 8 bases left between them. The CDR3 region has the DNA TGTGCCAGCAGCTTGCTCCAGAACACAGATACGCAGTATTTT. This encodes CASSLLQNTDTQYF.

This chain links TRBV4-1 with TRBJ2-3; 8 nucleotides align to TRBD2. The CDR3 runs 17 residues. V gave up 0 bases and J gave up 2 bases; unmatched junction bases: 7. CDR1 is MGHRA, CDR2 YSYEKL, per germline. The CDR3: CASSQESGGPDTDTQYF. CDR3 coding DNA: TGCGCCAGCAGCCAAGAGAGCGGGGGTCCTGACACAGATACGCAGTATTTT.

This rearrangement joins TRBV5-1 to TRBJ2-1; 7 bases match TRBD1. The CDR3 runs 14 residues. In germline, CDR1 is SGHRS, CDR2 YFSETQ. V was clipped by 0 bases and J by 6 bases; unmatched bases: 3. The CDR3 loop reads CASSLDRTGNEQFF. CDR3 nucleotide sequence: TGCGCCAGCAGCTTGGATAGGACAGGCAATGAGCAGTTCTTC.

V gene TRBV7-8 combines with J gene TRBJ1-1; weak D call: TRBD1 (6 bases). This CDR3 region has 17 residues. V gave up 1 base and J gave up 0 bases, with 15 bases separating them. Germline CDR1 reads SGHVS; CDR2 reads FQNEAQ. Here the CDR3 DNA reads TGTGCCAGCAGCTTAGTATATTTGGGGGCCCTGAACACTGAAGCTTTCTTT. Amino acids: CASSLVYLGALNTEAFF. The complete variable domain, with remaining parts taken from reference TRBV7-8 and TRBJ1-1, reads GAGVSQSPRYKVAKRGQDVALRCDPISGHVSLFWYQQALGQGPEFLTYFQNEAQLDKSGLPSDRFFAERPEGSVSTLKIQRTQQEDSAVYLCASSLVYLGALNTEAFFGQGTRLTVV.

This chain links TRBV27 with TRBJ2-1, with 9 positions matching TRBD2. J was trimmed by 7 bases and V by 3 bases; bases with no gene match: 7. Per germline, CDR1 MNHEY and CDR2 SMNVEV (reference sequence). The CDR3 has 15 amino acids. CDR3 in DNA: TGTGCCAGCAGTTTTGGACTAGCGAGTTGGAATGAGCAGTTCTTC. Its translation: CASSFGLASWNEQFF.

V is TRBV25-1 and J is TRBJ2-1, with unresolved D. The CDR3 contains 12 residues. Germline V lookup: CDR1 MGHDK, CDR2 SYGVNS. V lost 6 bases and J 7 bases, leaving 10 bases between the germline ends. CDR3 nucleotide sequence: TGTGCCAGCAGAGTGTCGGTGAATGAGCAGTTCTTC. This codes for CASRVSVNEQFF. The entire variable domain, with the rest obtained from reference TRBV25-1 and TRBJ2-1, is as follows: EADIYQTPRYLVIGTGKKITLECSQTMGHDKMYWYQQDPGMELHLIHYSYGVNSTEKGDLSSESTVSRIRTEHFPLTLESARPSHTSQYLCASRVSVNEQFFGPGTRLTVL.

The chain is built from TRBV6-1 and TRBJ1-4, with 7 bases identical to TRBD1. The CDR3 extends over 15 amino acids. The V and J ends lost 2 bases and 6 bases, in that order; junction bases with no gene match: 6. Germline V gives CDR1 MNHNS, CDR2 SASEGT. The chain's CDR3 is CASSESGQVYEKLFF. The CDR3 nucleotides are TGTGCCAGCAGTGAATCCGGACAGGTTTATGAAAAACTGTTTTTT.